A single sample is the source of the 27 T cell receptor gamma chains below, sequenced in a study of Vδ1+ human thymocytes. Study-wide results and caveats: Highly polyclonal TRG and TRD repertoires with Gaussian CDR3 length distributions appeared in thymus.

The template was reverse-transcribed extracted RNA. CDR3 amplicons came from multiplex PCR with pooled V-gene forward and constant-region reverse primers. TCRdb re-analyzed the multiplex PCR reads via CATT. The data contain 9,000 or so gamma-chain clones, 50% to 65% of them seen just once; the ten biggest clones take up less than 1.5%. These receptors lack a known antigen. The specimen sequenced was Vdelta1+ gamma-delta thymocytes from the thymus. Regarding subset: FACS-sorted CD3+ TCRalphabeta- TCRVdelta1+ TCRVdelta2- thymocytes. Receptors were obtained from a girl in the first two years of life who had congenital heart surgery.

As regards this clone: The sample has other DNA sequences that encode this CDR3 too. V usage is TRGV2 and J usage is TRGJ1 or TRGJ2. TCRdb offers no J gene call, so here the DNA was matched to germline to obtain one. After removal of 0 bases from V and 10 bases from J, the junction contained 9 bases not matched to a gene. From germline, CDR1 is EGSNGY and CDR2 YDSYNSKV. The CDR3 length is 13 residues. CDR3 nucleotides: TGTGCCACCTGGGACGGGCAGGGTTACAAGAAACTCTTT. Residues: CATWDGQGYKKLF.

V and J are TRGV5 and TRGJ1 or TRGJ2. Because TCRdb records no J gene, it was assigned here through a match of the DNA to germline. The CDR3 totals 13 residues. Trimming took 2 bases from V and 4 from J; bases not matched to a gene: 5. The germline V gene has CDR1 VINAFY and CDR2 YDVSNSKD. The CDR3 protein is CATWDTRYYKKLF. The CDR3, as DNA: TGTGCCACCTGGGACACGCGCTATTATAAGAAACTCTTT.

This chain links TRGV9 with TRGJ1 or TRGJ2. TCRdb offers no J gene call, so here the DNA was matched to germline to obtain one. The J segment lost 11 bases and the V segment lost 0 bases, leaving 10 bases of the junction unmatched. The V gene's germline CDR1 is GITISATS and CDR2 ISYDGTV (reference sequence). The CDR3 has 13 residues. This chain's CDR3 is CALWEVPGAEKLF. The CDR3 nucleotides read TGTGCCTTGTGGGAGGTGCCGGGTGCGGAGAAACTCTTT.

This sequence joins TRGV3 and TRGJ1 or TRGJ2. TCRdb gives no J gene; it was assigned here by matching the DNA to germline. The CDR3 extends over 14 amino acids. Germline V CDR1 and CDR2: VTNTFY, YDVSTARD (reference sequence). The ends lost 0 bases at V and 6 bases at J; junction bases unmatched: 8. The CDR3 sequence: CATWDRRGRYKKLF. CDR3 DNA sequence: TGTGCCACCTGGGACAGGCGAGGTCGTTATAAGAAACTCTTT.

V is TRGV3 and J is TRGJ1 or TRGJ2. TCRdb lists no J gene, so it was determined here by aligning the DNA to germline. The trim removed 0 bases at V and 8 bases at J, leaving 16 bases unmatched. Per germline, CDR1 VTNTFY and CDR2 YDVSTARD (reference sequence). This CDR3 spans 16 amino acids. CDR3 loop: CATWDRRPLMEDKKLF. The CDR3 DNA is TGTGCCACCTGGGACAGGCGCCCCCTCATGGAGGATAAGAAACTCTTT.

The genes are TRGV5 and TRGJ1 or TRGJ2. TCRdb records no J gene; here it was assigned by comparing the DNA to germline. Germline CDR1 and CDR2: VINAFY and YDVSNSKD. The V gene end was trimmed by 5 bases and the J gene end by 8 bases; junction bases not matched to a gene: 6. The CDR3 is 11 amino acids. In nucleotides, the CDR3 is TGTGCCACCTGGGCGGGTAATAAGAAACTCTTT. Translated, it gives CATWAGNKKLF.

This clone was found a few times. A junction end diverges from the germline sequence, so it may reflect a read error. J is TRGJ1 or TRGJ2 and V is TRGV8. The CDR3 is 13 residues long. Germline V gene lookup returns CDR1 VENAVY and CDR2 YDSYNSRV. The CDR3 DNA reads as TGTGCCACCTGGGATGAGTCAAATTATAAGATACTCTTT. Its protein product is CATWDESNYKILF.

The J gene is TRGJP2, the V gene TRGV2. TCRdb offers no J gene call, so here the DNA was matched to germline to obtain one. J gave up 5 bases and V 0 bases, and 9 bases lay outside the gene matches. Germline CDR1 reads EGSNGY; CDR2 reads YDSYNSKV. CDR3 length: 16 residues. The CDR3 nucleotides are TGTGCCACCTGGGACGGGCGTAGCGTAAGTGATTGGATCAAGACGTTT. Translating gives CATWDGRSVSDWIKTF.

This chain uses TRGV3 with TRGJ1 or TRGJ2. The CDR3 is 13 residues long. V was clipped by 2 bases and J by 2 bases; unmatched bases: 3. CDR1 is VTNTFY, CDR2 YDVSTARD, per germline (reference sequence). The CDR3 coding sequence is TGTGCCACCTGGGACACGGATTATTATAAGAAACTCTTT. Its translation: CATWDTDYYKKLF.

The chain links TRGV2 to TRGJ1 or TRGJ2. TCRdb offers no J gene call, so here the DNA was matched to germline to obtain one. There are 18 residues in the CDR3. Germline CDR1 is EGSNGY and CDR2 is YDSYNSKV. Trimming cost V 9 bases and J 0 bases; bases outside gene matches: 23. The CDR3 DNA is TGTGCCACCGCAGGACTACCAAGAACATCATTGAATTATTATAAGAAACTCTTT. It specifies CATAGLPRTSLNYYKKLF.

The genes are TRGV2 and TRGJ1 or TRGJ2. The J gene was missing in TCRdb and was found by matching the end of the DNA to germline. In germline, CDR1 is EGSNGY, CDR2 YDSYNSKV. J was trimmed by 3 bases and V by 1 base; bases with no gene match: 6. The CDR3 is 14 residues long. The CDR3 is CATWDGDSYYKKLF. The CDR3 bases are TGTGCCACCTGGGACGGTGATAGTTATTATAAGAAACTCTTT.

A note on this clone: Other nucleotide sequences in the sample specify the same CDR3. This chain uses TRGV4 with TRGJP2. The J gene, not given by TCRdb, was assigned here from a germline match of the nucleotide sequence. The junction had 4 bases not matched to a gene; V was cut back by 4 bases and J by 2 bases. The germline V gene encodes CDR1 EGSTGY and CDR2 YDSYTSSV. CDR3 length equals 14 residues. The CDR3 region has the DNA TGTGCCACCTGGGACGGCAGTAGTGATTGGATCAAGACGTTT. It is translated as CATWDGSSDWIKTF.

The chain joins TRGV3 to TRGJP2. Since TCRdb gives no J gene, matching the DNA to germline was used here to assign it. The CDR3 totals 14 residues. The V gene end was trimmed by 5 bases and the J gene end by 9 bases; junction bases not matched to a gene: 12. In germline, CDR1 is VTNTFY, CDR2 YDVSTARD (reference sequence). CDR3 sequence (DNA): TGTGCCACCTGGGTCGAGTGTTGTAATTGGATCAAGACGTTT. Its translation: CATWVECCNWIKTF.

The V and J genes are TRGV9 and TRGJ1 or TRGJ2. Since TCRdb gives no J gene, matching the DNA to germline was used here to assign it. V was clipped by 6 bases and J by 3 bases; unmatched bases: 8. Germline V CDR1 and CDR2: GITISATS, ISYDGTV (reference sequence). The CDR3 loop spans 13 amino acids. Here the CDR3 DNA reads TGTGCCTTGTGGAAGAAGAGTTATTATAAGAAACTCTTT. It translates to CALWKKSYYKKLF.

A remark on this clone: Within the sample, other DNA sequences also encode this same CDR3. The J segment was not called; the V segment is TRGV3. Per germline, CDR1 VTNTFY and CDR2 YDVSTARD (reference sequence). The CDR3 loop spans 11 amino acids. The CDR3 sequence: CATWDTNKKLF. The CDR3, as DNA: TGTGCCACCTGGGACACAAATAAGAAGCTCTTT.

This rearrangement joins TRGV4 to TRGJ1 or TRGJ2. This CDR3 is 13 amino acids long. Trimming took 0 bases from V and 5 from J; bases not matched to a gene: 4. The V gene's germline CDR1 is EGSTGY and CDR2 YDSYTSSV. The CDR3 DNA sequence: TGTGCCACCTGGGATGGGCCGAATTATAAGAAACTCTTT. Protein product: CATWDGPNYKKLF.

The chain carries TRGV8 and TRGJ1 or TRGJ2. In the absence of a J gene in TCRdb, the DNA was matched to germline to assign it here. Losses at the gene ends were 5 bases for V and 3 bases for J; bases not matched to a gene: 10. The CDR3 contains 14 residues. CDR1 and CDR2 from the germline V gene are VENAVY and YDSYNSRV. DNA of the CDR3: TGTGCCACCTGGGTCCGGCGGGTTTATTATAAGAAACTCTTT. Its translation is CATWVRRVYYKKLF.

This clone was detected a few times. The chain uses TRGV3 and TRGJ1 or TRGJ2. TCRdb supplies no J gene; here it was assigned by aligning the nucleotide sequence to germline. The V segment lost 0 bases and the J segment 8 bases; nucleotides outside the gene matches: 4. Germline V gene lookup returns CDR1 VTNTFY and CDR2 YDVSTARD (reference sequence). This CDR3 spans 12 amino acids. The CDR3 loop reads CATWDRGNKKLF. In nucleotides, the CDR3 is TGTGCCACCTGGGACAGGGGAAATAAGAAACTCTTT.

A note on this clone: The same CDR3 arises from other DNA sequences in this sample as well. The gene calls are TRGV2 and TRGJP2. In the absence of a J gene in TCRdb, the DNA was matched to germline to assign it here. V was clipped by 0 bases and J by 10 bases; unmatched bases: 5. Looked up from germline, CDR1 is EGSNGY and CDR2 is YDSYNSKV. This CDR3 has 13 residues. The DNA of the CDR3 is TGTGCCACCTGGGACGGGCCTCGTTGGATCAAGACGTTT. As protein: CATWDGPRWIKTF.

This chain links TRGV4 with TRGJ1 or TRGJ2. Unmatched junction bases numbered 4, after V lost 1 base and J lost 10 bases. The germline CDR1 and CDR2 sequences are EGSTGY and YDSYTSSV. The CDR3 is made up of 11 amino acids. CDR3 sequence reads: CATWDGIKKLF. The CDR3 DNA follows: TGTGCCACCTGGGATGGTATCAAGAAACTCTTT.

The rearrangement links TRGV9 to TRGJ1 or TRGJ2. The J gene, left out of TCRdb, was set here by checking the DNA against germline. CDR1 is GITISATS, CDR2 ISYDGTV, per germline (reference sequence). V dropped 6 bases and J dropped 2; count of bases not matched to a gene: 1. The CDR3 loop spans 11 amino acids. CDR3 bases: TGTGCCTTGTGGCATTATTATAAGAAACTCTTT. Its translation: CALWHYYKKLF.

The rearrangement links TRGV5 to TRGJ1 or TRGJ2. Here the J gene was assigned by germline matching of the DNA, as TCRdb has none. CDR3 length: 17 amino acids. The ends lost 0 bases at V and 4 bases at J; junction bases unmatched: 15. Germline CDR1 VINAFY, CDR2 YDVSNSKD. The CDR3 spells CATWDRPGELSYYKKLF. The CDR3 nucleotides are TGTGCCACCTGGGACAGGCCGGGGGAGTTGAGCTATTATAAGAAACTCTTT.

The chain is built from TRGV2 and TRGJP. TCRdb supplies no J gene; here it was assigned by aligning the nucleotide sequence to germline. Germline lookup yields CDR1 EGSNGY and CDR2 YDSYNSKV. V trimming: 0 bases; J trimming: 4 bases; junction bases outside the gene matches: 0. The CDR3 spans 16 residues. The DNA of the CDR3 is TGTGCCACCTGGGACGGGCAAGAGTTGGGCAAAAAAATCAAGGTATTT. Encoded protein: CATWDGQELGKKIKVF.

This chain links TRGV2 with TRGJP2. TCRdb supplies no J gene; here it was assigned by aligning the nucleotide sequence to germline. Germline V gene lookup returns CDR1 EGSNGY and CDR2 YDSYNSKV. The CDR3 runs 14 residues. V shed 0 bases and J 6 bases; nucleotides not matched to a gene: 4. The CDR3 is CATWDGSCDWIKTF. The CDR3, as DNA: TGTGCCACCTGGGACGGGTCTTGTGATTGGATCAAGACGTTT.

The rearrangement links TRGV8 to TRGJ1 or TRGJ2. TCRdb records no J gene; here it was assigned by comparing the DNA to germline. This CDR3 has 13 residues. The J segment lost 7 bases and the V segment lost 0 bases, leaving 6 bases of the junction unmatched. The germline V gene has CDR1 VENAVY and CDR2 YDSYNSRV. CDR3 residues: CATWDRPQYKKLF. DNA of the CDR3: TGTGCCACCTGGGATAGGCCGCAATATAAGAAACTCTTT.

V is TRGV4 and J is TRGJP2. This CDR3 has 14 residues. Unmatched junction bases numbered 7, after V lost 0 bases and J lost 9 bases. Germline V lookup: CDR1 EGSTGY, CDR2 YDSYTSSV. Written as DNA, the CDR3 is TGTGCCACCTGGGATGGGGGACGACATTGGATCAAGACGTTT. Amino acids: CATWDGGRHWIKTF.

The chain is built from TRGV3 and TRGJ1 or TRGJ2. Here the J gene was assigned by germline matching of the DNA, as TCRdb has none. V shed 0 bases, J shed 9 bases, and the junction held 14 bases outside the gene matches. Germline CDR1 and CDR2: VTNTFY and YDVSTARD (reference sequence). The CDR3 sequence is 15 residues long. CDR3 amino acids: CATWDRPIGNGKKLF. CDR3 in DNA: TGTGCCACCTGGGACAGGCCCATCGGTAATGGTAAGAAACTCTTT.